The 13 T cell receptor beta chains below come from one sample, sequenced in a study of blood T cell repertoires in COVID-19. TCRdb's copy holds only in-frame clones and misses some; the assay was immunoSEQ multiplex PCR. The sample contains approximately 88,000 clones, 75% to 95% of which appear only once. The material sequenced was peripheral blood. These TCRs come from a woman in her 50s in a cohort sampled during active COVID-19.

The chain joins TRBV30 to TRBJ2-3, with 10 nucleotides matching TRBD2. Trimming removed 0 bases from V and 4 bases from J; junction bases left unmatched: 4. Germline values: CDR1 GTSNPN, CDR2 SVGIG (reference sequence). This CDR3 is built from 15 residues. CDR3 in amino acids: CAWSVLAGASDTQYF. The CDR3 DNA is TGTGCCTGGAGTGTTCTAGCGGGGGCGTCAGATACGCAGTATTTT.

The V gene is TRBV6-5, the J gene TRBJ2-7, with unresolved D. Per germline, CDR1 MNHEY and CDR2 SVGAGI. CDR3 length equals 11 residues. V was shortened by 6 bases and J by 0 bases, with 3 bases between the two germline ends. The CDR3 sequence is CASRHSYEQYF. The CDR3 DNA sequence: TGTGCCAGCAGACACTCCTACGAGCAGTACTTC.

This chain connects TRBV7-9 to TRBJ2-3; 9 nucleotides agree with TRBD2. V gave up 11 bases and J gave up 5 bases; unmatched junction bases: 5. This CDR3 has 12 amino acids. Germline V gene lookup returns CDR1 SEHNR and CDR2 FQNEAQ (reference sequence). For the CDR3, the DNA is TGTGCCGCGGGGGGGGCGGGAGATACGCAGTATTTT. Its translation is CAAGGAGDTQYF.

A few counts support this clone. The chain uses TRBV27 and TRBJ2-7, with D maybe TRBD1 (6 bases). The germline gives CDR1 MNHEY, CDR2 SMNVEV (reference sequence). V dropped 6 bases and J dropped 2 bases, with 17 bases sitting between them. This CDR3 contains 15 residues. The CDR3 DNA is TGTGCCAGCAGGGCTCAGGGGACCCAAACCTACGAGCAGTACTTC. This translates into CASRAQGTQTYEQYF.

This clone was seen once. The rearrangement joins TRBV19 to TRBJ2-5, with 7 bases lining up with TRBD1. The V segment lost 4 bases and the J segment 2 bases; nucleotides outside the gene matches: 7. Germline loops: CDR1 LNHDA, CDR2 SQIVND (reference sequence). CDR3 length: 15 residues. This CDR3 reads CASSTDLDRQETQYF. CDR3 bases: TGTGCCAGTAGTACCGACCTGGACAGGCAAGAGACCCAGTACTTC.

To note about this clone: Its ends do not fully match the called genes, so a read error is possible. J is TRBJ2-7 and V is TRBV3-1 (or the pseudogene TRBV3-2), with TRBD2 matching 12 bases. CDR3 length: 15 residues. The germline gives CDR1 LGHDT, CDR2 YNNKEL (reference sequence). The CDR3 protein is CASSPSGRASHEQYF. As DNA, the CDR3 is TGTGCCAGCAGCCCTAGCGGGAGGGCCTCCCACGAGCAGTACTTC.

The chain has TRBV28 and TRBJ2-7; 9 nucleotides match TRBD2. Losses at the gene ends were 6 bases for V and 2 bases for J; bases not matched to a gene: 5. CDR1 and CDR2 (germline): MDHEN, SYDVKM. This CDR3 has 14 residues. Written as DNA, the CDR3 is TGTGCCAGCAGAGCGGGGGGCACAACCTACGAGCAGTACTTC. It is translated as CASRAGGTTYEQYF.

The chain joins TRBV28 to TRBJ1-2, with 8 bases matching TRBD1. Germline values: CDR1 MDHEN, CDR2 SYDVKM. With 6 bases clipped from V and 4 bases from J, the junction kept 7 bases outside the gene matches. This CDR3 region has 14 residues. The CDR3 reads CASSPTGEGYGYTF. The CDR3 bases are TGTGCCAGCAGCCCGACAGGGGAGGGCTATGGCTACACCTTC.

The chain recombines TRBV6-5 with TRBJ1-2; no clear D. The V end was cut by 0 bases, the J end by 4 bases, with 9 bases between. Germline assignment: CDR1 MNHEY and CDR2 SVGAGI. The CDR3 is made up of 14 amino acids. The CDR3 loop reads CASSYSAGTYGYTF. CDR3 nucleotides: TGTGCCAGCAGTTACTCGGCAGGCACCTATGGCTACACCTTC.

The CDR3 sequence is CASSSPSRGPYEQYF. The CDR3, as DNA: TGTGCCAGCAGCTCTCCAAGCAGGGGCCCCTACGAGCAGTACTTC. The chain couples TRBV11-2 to TRBJ2-7, with D possibly TRBD1 on 6 matching bases. The V gene lost 4 bases and the J gene lost 2 bases, with 15 bases spanning the gap. The germline V gene has CDR1 SGHAT and CDR2 FQNNGV. The CDR3 is 15 residues long.

The chain joins TRBV10-2 to TRBJ2-4; 7 bases line up with TRBD1. The CDR3 has 16 amino acids. Looked up from germline, CDR1 is WSHSY and CDR2 is SAAADI. Trimming at V came to 6 bases and at J to 0 bases, leaving 8 bases not matched to a gene. CDR3 coding DNA: TGCGCCAGCAGACCCACAGGGGTAGAAGCCAAAAACATTCAGTACTTC. This gives the protein CASRPTGVEAKNIQYF.

This clone was seen only once. The chain carries TRBV5-5 and TRBJ1-1, with 7 bases matching TRBD1. CDR1 is SGHKS and CDR2 is YYEKEE in the germline V gene (reference sequence). The J segment lost 4 bases and the V segment lost 6 bases, leaving 6 bases of the junction unmatched. The CDR3 contains 13 residues. The CDR3 nucleotides are TGTGCCAGCACCACGGACAGGCTCACTGAAGCTTTCTTT. Its translation: CASTTDRLTEAFF.

The rearrangement links TRBV9 to TRBJ2-5; 13 bases are shared with TRBD2. CDR3 length equals 17 residues. CDR1 and CDR2 (germline): SGDLS, YYNGEE. The trim removed 0 bases at V and 1 base at J, leaving 3 bases unmatched. The CDR3 sequence is CASSVGLAGGVQETQYF. The DNA for the CDR3 is TGTGCCAGCAGCGTAGGACTAGCGGGAGGAGTCCAAGAGACCCAGTACTTC.